These T cell receptor beta chains were read from a single sample in a study of blood T cell repertoires in COVID-19. Method: immunoSEQ multiplex PCR; TCRdb's copy keeps in-frame clones and lacks some. The data hold fewer than 350,000 clones, with 65% to 90% observed a single time. The sequenced sample was PBMCs or T cells enriched from blood (not recorded which). The receptors stem from a woman aged 40 to 50 with acute COVID-19. Both conserved end residues are part of each CDR3. D genes are given only for firm matches. The listing skips clone size in some rows; elsewhere it reads once, few, many or a size class.

j_gene,abundance,v_gene,len,d_gene,CDR3aa,CDR3nt
TRBJ2-1,-,TRBV15,15,-,CATSREFLAVNEQFF,TGTGCCACCAGCAGAGAATTCTTAGCGGTCAATGAGCAGTTCTTC
TRBJ2-3,once,TRBV4-3,16,-,CASSQEGGVGADTQYF,TGCGCCAGCAGCCAAGAAGGGGGGGTTGGCGCAGATACGCAGTATTTT
TRBJ1-1,-,TRBV29-1,13,TRBD1,CSLTGTDITEAFF,TGCAGCCTGACCGGGACAGACATCACTGAAGCTTTCTTT
TRBJ1-5,-,TRBV5-6,14,-,CASSATGSNQPQHF,TGTGCCAGCAGCGCTACAGGGAGCAATCAGCCCCAGCATTTT
TRBJ1-2,-,TRBV27,14,-,CASSMGRGSVSYTF,TGTGCCAGCAGTATGGGAAGGGGGTCGGTGAGCTACACCTTC
TRBJ1-2,-,TRBV11-2,17,-,CASSQRTHGEKGYGYTF,TGTGCCAGCAGCCAAAGGACGCACGGGGAGAAAGGCTATGGCTACACCTTC
TRBJ2-3,-,TRBV4-2,16,TRBD1,CASSEGQGRATDTQYF,TGTGCCAGCAGCGAAGGACAGGGACGAGCCACAGATACGCAGTATTTT
TRBJ2-5,once,TRBV7-2,17,TRBD1,CASSPGRRQGGLGTQYF,TGTGCCAGCAGCCCCGGGCGGCGACAGGGGGGATTAGGGACCCAGTACTTC
TRBJ2-5,-,TRBV7-2,13,-,CASSLGLRETQYF,TGTGCCAGCAGCTTAGGATTGAGGGAGACCCAGTACTTC
TRBJ2-5,few,TRBV11-2,15,-,CASSPLIAAEETQYF,TGTGCCAGCAGCCCCCTTATCGCCGCGGAAGAGACCCAGTACTTC
TRBJ2-3,-,TRBV5-1,15,-,CASSPSSPSTDTQYF,TGCGCCAGCAGCCCTTCGTCCCCCTCCACAGATACGCAGTATTTT
TRBJ2-3,few,TRBV14,13,-,CASSLQGTDTQYF,TGTGCCAGCAGCCTTCAGGGCACAGATACGCAGTATTTT
TRBJ1-1,-,TRBV5-6,15,-,CASSPGAPLNTEAFF,TGTGCCAGCAGCCCAGGGGCCCCACTGAACACTGAAGCTTTCTTT
TRBJ1-3,few,TRBV28,16,TRBD1,CASFRNRGRLGNTIYF,TGTGCCAGCTTCAGAAACAGGGGGCGGCTTGGAAACACCATATATTTT
TRBJ2-3,-,TRBV7-6,13,-,CASSLPSTDTQYF,TGTGCCAGCAGCCTTCCTAGCACAGATACGCAGTATTTT
TRBJ1-2,-,TRBV7-2,16,TRBD1,CASSSRGTVLTNGYTF,TGTGCCAGCAGCTCCCGAGGGACAGTACTCACTAACGGCTACACCTTC